The rows below give T cell receptor beta chains drawn from one sample of a study of shared clonotypes between healthy human individuals. This table comes from immunoSEQ multiplex PCR, and its TCRdb copy is limited to in-frame clones, with some not included. The table shows 1,500,000 or so clones, with approximately 98.5% occurring only once. Sequenced material: naive CD4+ T cells sorted from blood. Receptors originate from a man aged 30 to 39 in good health. The conserved cysteine and the conserved F or W are not part of the CDR3 here. Clone sizes are given selectively: once, few, many, or a class where the clone is expanded.

V gene	clone size	J gene	CDR3 protein
TRBV5-1	NA	TRBJ2-7	ASSLKNAGSYEQY
TRBV19	once	TRBJ1-5	ASGQGRQPQH
TRBV29-1	NA	TRBJ2-1	SVENRDRNNEQF
TRBV28	NA	TRBJ1-4	ASSSGTVNEKLF
TRBV5-5	NA	TRBJ1-5	ASSRDGTYSNQPQH
TRBV5-6	NA	TRBJ1-5	ASSVKEDQPQH
TRBV5-4	NA	TRBJ2-1	ASSLSGGLF
TRBV5-6	once	TRBJ2-3	ASSLSRTDTQY
TRBV15	NA	TRBJ2-1	ATSDRTGVGNEQF
TRBV5-1	NA	TRBJ2-1	ASSLAGLANEQF
TRBV7-6	NA	TRBJ1-5	ASSLQLNCPLNQPQH
TRBV7-9	NA	TRBJ2-1	ASSLGGVGNEQF
TRBV4-3	NA	TRBJ1-2	ASSLHGQGAGGYT
TRBV29-1	NA	TRBJ2-3	SVEPRLGTTTDTQY
TRBV15	NA	TRBJ1-5	ATSREQYQPQH
TRBV28	NA	TRBJ2-7	ASSLVRVGEQY